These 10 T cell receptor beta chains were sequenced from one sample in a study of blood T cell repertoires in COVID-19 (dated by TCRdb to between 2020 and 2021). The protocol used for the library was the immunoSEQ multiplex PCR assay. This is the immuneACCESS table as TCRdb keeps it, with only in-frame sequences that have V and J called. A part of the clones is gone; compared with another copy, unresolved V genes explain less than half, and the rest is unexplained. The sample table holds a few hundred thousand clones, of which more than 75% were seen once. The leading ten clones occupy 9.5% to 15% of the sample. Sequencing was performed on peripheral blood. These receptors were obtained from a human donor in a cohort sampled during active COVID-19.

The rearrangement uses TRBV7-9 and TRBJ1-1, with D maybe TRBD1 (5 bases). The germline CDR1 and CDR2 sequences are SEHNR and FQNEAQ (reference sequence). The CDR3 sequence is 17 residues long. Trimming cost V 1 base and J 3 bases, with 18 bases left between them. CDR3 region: CASSLGGEVALHTEAFF. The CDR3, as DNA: TGTGCCAGCAGCTTAGGGGGGGAGGTTGCGTTGCACACTGAAGCTTTCTTT.

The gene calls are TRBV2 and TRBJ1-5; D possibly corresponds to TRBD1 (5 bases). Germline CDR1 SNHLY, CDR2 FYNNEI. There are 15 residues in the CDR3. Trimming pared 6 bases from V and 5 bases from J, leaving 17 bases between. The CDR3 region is CASSRQPATDQPQHF. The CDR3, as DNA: TGTGCCAGCAGCCGACAGCCCGCGACTGATCAGCCCCAGCATTTT.

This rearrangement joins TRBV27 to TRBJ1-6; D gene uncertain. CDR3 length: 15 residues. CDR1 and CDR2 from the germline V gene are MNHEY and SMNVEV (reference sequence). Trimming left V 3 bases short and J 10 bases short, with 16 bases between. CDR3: CASSFLRGEESPLHF. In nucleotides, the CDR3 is TGTGCCAGCAGTTTTTTACGGGGAGAGGAGTCACCCCTCCACTTT.

Here the CDR3 reads CASISQGSTEAFF. CDR3 in DNA: TGTGCCAGCATTTCTCAGGGAAGTACTGAAGCTTTCTTT. This chain joins TRBV12-3 or TRBV12-4 and TRBJ1-1; perhaps TRBD1 as D (5 bases). V lost 7 bases, J lost 5 bases, and 14 bases lay in between. The CDR3 contains 13 residues.

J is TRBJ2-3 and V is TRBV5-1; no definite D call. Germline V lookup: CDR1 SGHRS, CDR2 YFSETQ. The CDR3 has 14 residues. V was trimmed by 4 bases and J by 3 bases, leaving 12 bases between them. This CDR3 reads CASSPGQRTDTQYF. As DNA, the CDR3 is TGCGCCAGCAGCCCTGGCCAGAGGACAGATACGCAGTATTTT.

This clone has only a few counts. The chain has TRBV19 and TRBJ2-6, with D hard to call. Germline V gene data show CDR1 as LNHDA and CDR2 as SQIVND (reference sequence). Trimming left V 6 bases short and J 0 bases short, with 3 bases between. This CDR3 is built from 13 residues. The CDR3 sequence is CASSYSGANVLTF. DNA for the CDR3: TGTGCCAGTAGCTACTCTGGGGCCAACGTCCTGACTTTC.

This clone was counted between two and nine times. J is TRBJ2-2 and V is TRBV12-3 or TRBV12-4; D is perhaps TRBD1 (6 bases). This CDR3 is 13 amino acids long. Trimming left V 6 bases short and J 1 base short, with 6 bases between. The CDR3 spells CASRGQNTGELFF. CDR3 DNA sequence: TGTGCCAGCAGGGGACAGAACACCGGGGAGCTGTTTTTT.

This chain's CDR3 is CASSPGDRVTGELFF. Here the CDR3 DNA reads TGTGCCAGCAGCCCTGGGGACAGAGTTACCGGGGAGCTGTTTTTT. The chain is built from TRBV5-4 and TRBJ2-2, with 7 nucleotides matching TRBD1. In germline, CDR1 is SGHNT, CDR2 YYREEE (reference sequence). V dropped 4 bases and J dropped 5; count of bases not matched to a gene: 8. The length of the CDR3 is 15 residues.

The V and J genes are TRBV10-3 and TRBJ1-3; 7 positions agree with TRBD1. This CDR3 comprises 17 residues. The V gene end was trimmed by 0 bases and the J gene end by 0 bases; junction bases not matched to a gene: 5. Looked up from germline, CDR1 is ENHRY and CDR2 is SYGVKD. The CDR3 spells CAISESRDSRSGNTIYF. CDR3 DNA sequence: TGTGCCATCAGTGAGTCTCGGGACAGCCGCTCTGGAAACACCATATATTTT.

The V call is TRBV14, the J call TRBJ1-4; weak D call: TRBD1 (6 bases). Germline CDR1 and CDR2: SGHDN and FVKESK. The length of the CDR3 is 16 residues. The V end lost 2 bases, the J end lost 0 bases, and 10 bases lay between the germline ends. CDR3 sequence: CASSQHRETTNEKLFF. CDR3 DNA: TGTGCCAGCAGCCAACACAGGGAAACAACTAATGAAAAACTGTTTTTT.